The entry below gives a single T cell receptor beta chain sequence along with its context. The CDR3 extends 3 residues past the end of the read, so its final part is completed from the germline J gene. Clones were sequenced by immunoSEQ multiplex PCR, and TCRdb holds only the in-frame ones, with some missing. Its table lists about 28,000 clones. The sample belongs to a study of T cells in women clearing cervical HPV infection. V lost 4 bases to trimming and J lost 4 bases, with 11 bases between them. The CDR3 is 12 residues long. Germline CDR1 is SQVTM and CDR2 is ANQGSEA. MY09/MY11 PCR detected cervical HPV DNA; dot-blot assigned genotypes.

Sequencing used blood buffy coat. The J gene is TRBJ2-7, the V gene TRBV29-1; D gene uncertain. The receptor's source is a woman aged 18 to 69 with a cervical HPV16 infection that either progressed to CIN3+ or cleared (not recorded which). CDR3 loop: CSVASRQYEQYF. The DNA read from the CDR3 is TGCAGCGTTGCCTCGAGGCAGTACGAG.